These 13 T cell receptor beta chains share one sample of origin, sequenced in a study of monozygotic twins with inflammatory bowel disease. TCRdb re-called the 5' RACE reads and gives one entry per CDR3 protein, without DNA. The sample includes some 200,000 distinct CDR3 sequences. Specimen: blood. The receptors come from a human donor with ulcerative colitis or Crohn's disease, or a healthy co-twin of an affected twin (not recorded which).

This chain joins TRBV19 and TRBJ2-3. CDR1 LNHDA and CDR2 SQIVND come from the germline V gene (reference sequence). CDR3 length: 16 residues. The CDR3 is CASKSWTSGRTDTQYF.

The chain links TRBV12-3 or TRBV12-4 to TRBJ1-2. This CDR3 is built from 12 residues. The chain's CDR3 is CASSFRWGGYTF.

V usage is TRBV5-8 and J usage is TRBJ2-6; lacking DNA, the TRBD1 call made by TCRdb goes unchecked. CDR1 and CDR2 from the germline V gene are SGHTS and YDEGEE. The CDR3 covers 17 residues. CDR3 sequence reads: CASSTGTGGSGANVLTF. The full variable domain, its missing parts supplied by reference TRBV5-8 and TRBJ2-6, is EAGVTQSPTHLIKTRGQQATLRCSPISGHTSVYWYQQALGLGLQFLLWYDEGEERNRGNFPPRFSGRQFPNYSSELNVNALELEDSALYLCASSTGTGGSGANVLTFGAGSRLTVL.

V and J are TRBV19 and TRBJ1-2. Germline V CDR1 and CDR2: LNHDA, SQIVND (reference sequence). The CDR3 is made up of 13 amino acids. CDR3 protein: CASSQRSDGGYTF.

V usage is TRBV5-6 and J usage is TRBJ1-2; the TRBD1 assignment by TCRdb is unverifiable without DNA. This CDR3 is 12 amino acids long. CDR1 SGHDT and CDR2 YYEEEE come from the germline V gene. The chain's CDR3 is CASSRGTGPYTF.

The chain is built from TRBV18 and TRBJ1-3. The CDR3 extends over 14 amino acids. CDR1 and CDR2 (germline): KGHSH, LQKENI. The chain's CDR3 is CASSSQRSGNTIYF.

The chain recombines TRBV12-5 with TRBJ1-1; TCRdb selects TRBD1, and the lack of DNA leaves this call unchecked. CDR3 length: 13 amino acids. The germline V gene encodes CDR1 LGHNT and CDR2 FRNRAP. The CDR3 reads CASGEGGSTEAFF.

The rearrangement uses TRBV7-9 and TRBJ1-2. From germline, CDR1 is SEHNR and CDR2 FQNEAQ (reference sequence). CDR3 length equals 11 residues. The CDR3 region is CASSGGSSWTF.

The chain joins TRBV7-3 to TRBJ2-5; lacking DNA, the TRBD1 call made by TCRdb goes unchecked. The germline CDR1 and CDR2 sequences are SGHTA and FQGTGA. The CDR3 runs to 14 residues. CDR3 loop: CASSEGQGLETQYF.

The V gene is TRBV10-3, the J gene TRBJ2-7; TCRdb calls TRBD2, which cannot be checked without DNA. Germline V gene lookup returns CDR1 ENHRY and CDR2 SYGVKD. The CDR3 consists of 15 residues. The CDR3 loop is CAISREGLAVSEQYF.

The J gene is TRBJ2-6, the V gene TRBV7-9; checking the TCRdb D call of TRBD1 is not possible without DNA. The CDR3 spans 17 residues. CDR1 SEHNR and CDR2 FQNEAQ come from the germline V gene (reference sequence). The CDR3: CAGMNRDTNSGANVLTF.

The V gene is TRBV9, the J gene TRBJ2-3. The CDR3 is 15 residues long. Looked up from germline, CDR1 is SGDLS and CDR2 is YYNGEE. CDR3 in amino acids: CASSVSGSSTDTQYF.

The V gene is TRBV11-1, the J gene TRBJ2-7; TCRdb calls TRBD2, which cannot be checked without DNA. The CDR3 extends over 12 amino acids. CDR1 is SGHAT and CDR2 is FQDESV in the germline V gene (reference sequence). This CDR3 reads CATAGYPYEQYF.